This T cell receptor beta chain was recovered during a study of monozygotic twins with inflammatory bowel disease. General study findings and limits: Those with IBD had lower TCRbeta diversity (inverse Simpson) than their healthy co-twins did.

The CDR3 covers 12 residues. CDR1 and CDR2 from the germline V gene are MNHEY and SVGEGT. As regards this clonotype: The antigen is undetermined.

TCRdb re-called the 5' RACE reads; every CDR3 protein appears as one record, without DNA. The listing records around 410,000 distinct CDR3 sequences. Material: blood. This chain connects TRBV6-2 or TRBV6-3 to TRBJ2-3. The receptor was isolated from a human donor with ulcerative colitis or Crohn's disease, or a healthy co-twin of an affected twin (not recorded which). CDR3 in amino acids: CASGFLSGTQYF.